One sample yielded the 30 T cell receptor beta chains listed below, sequenced in a study of blood T cell repertoires in COVID-19 (dated by TCRdb to between 2020 and 2021). Libraries were made using the immunoSEQ multiplex PCR assay. In TCRdb, the immuneACCESS table is reduced to in-frame sequences with V and J assigned. These tables do not hold every clone; where another copy was compared, an unresolved V gene accounts for under half, and the others remain unexplained. In all, the sample holds more than 35,000 clones, and 80% of those were seen once. Under 50% of the sample is held by the ten biggest clonotypes. Material for sequencing was peripheral blood. All receptors derive from a man aged 80 or over with active or convalescent COVID-19.

The chain joins TRBV9 to TRBJ2-6, with TRBD1 matching 7 bases. This CDR3 is built from 18 residues. Germline loops: CDR1 SGDLS, CDR2 YYNGEE. The trim removed 2 bases at V and 3 bases at J, leaving 11 bases unmatched. CDR3 protein: CASSVRQGDGSGANVLTF. The CDR3 bases are TGTGCCAGCAGCGTTAGACAGGGTGATGGTAGTGGGGCCAACGTCCTGACTTTC.

This clone was recorded only once. The chain employs TRBV3-1 (or the pseudogene TRBV3-2) and TRBJ2-5; 14 bases line up with TRBD2. CDR1 and CDR2 from the germline V gene are LGHDT and YNNKEL (reference sequence). V shed 4 bases and J 0 bases; nucleotides not matched to a gene: 7. The CDR3 is 18 amino acids. CDR3 amino acids: CASSPGTSGREYQETQYF. The CDR3 DNA reads TGTGCCAGCAGCCCCGGGACTAGCGGGAGAGAGTACCAAGAGACCCAGTACTTC.

The gene calls are TRBV28 and TRBJ1-5; 10 positions match TRBD1. Looked up from germline, CDR1 is MDHEN and CDR2 is SYDVKM. The junction had 9 bases not matched to a gene; V was cut back by 6 bases and J by 1 base. There are 17 residues in the CDR3. The CDR3 region has the DNA TGTGCCAGCAGACATTCCGGGACAGGGGAGAGCAATCAGCCCCAGCATTTT. Protein sequence: CASRHSGTGESNQPQHF.

J is TRBJ1-1 and V is TRBV5-1, with a tentative D call TRBD1 (5 bases). The V end was cut by 4 bases, the J end by 4 bases, with 17 bases between. CDR3 length: 15 residues. The germline V gene encodes CDR1 SGHRS and CDR2 YFSETQ. CDR3 coding DNA: TGCGCCAGCAGCCCTGGGGGAGGGCGCGCCACTGAAGCTTTCTTT. Its translation is CASSPGGGRATEAFF.

The genes are TRBV9 and TRBJ2-1, with 10 bases identical to TRBD1. CDR1 SGDLS and CDR2 YYNGEE come from the germline V gene. The CDR3 contains 15 residues. Unmatched junction bases numbered 3, after V lost 0 bases and J lost 6 bases. The CDR3 region has the DNA TGTGCCAGCAGCGTAGAGGGACAGGGGACCAATGAGCAGTTCTTC. Translated, it gives CASSVEGQGTNEQFF.

The CDR3 bases are TGTGCCAGCAGCTTGGACCCCGGGACAGCTTATGGCTACACCTTC. Protein: CASSLDPGTAYGYTF. J is TRBJ1-2 and V is TRBV7-2; 7 positions agree with TRBD1. The CDR3 length is 15 residues. With V trimmed by 3 bases and J by 5 bases, 9 bases remained unmatched. Germline CDR1 reads SGHTA; CDR2 reads FQGNSA.

The CDR3 region has the DNA TGTGCCAGCAGGAGCGGGGTGGGAGATACGCAGTATTTT. Translating gives CASRSGVGDTQYF. The V gene is TRBV7-2, the J gene TRBJ2-3; 7 nucleotides align to TRBD2. This CDR3 is 13 amino acids long. V dropped 6 bases and J dropped 5; count of bases not matched to a gene: 5. CDR1 SGHTA and CDR2 FQGNSA come from the germline V gene.

This clone was detected only a few times. The chain recombines TRBV28 with TRBJ2-7; 8 bases align to TRBD2. V shed 4 bases and J 2 bases; nucleotides not matched to a gene: 16. Germline V lookup: CDR1 MDHEN, CDR2 SYDVKM. This CDR3 spans 18 amino acids. The CDR3 DNA reads as TGTGCCAGCAGTTCGTCGCCGGGACTAGGAGCCTTCACCTACGAGCAGTACTTC. Its translation is CASSSSPGLGAFTYEQYF.

The chain is built from TRBV27 and TRBJ2-1, with 10 bases identical to TRBD2. V was pared by 3 bases and J by 9 bases, with 11 bases of the junction left unmatched. The CDR3 sequence is 16 residues long. Germline V lookup: CDR1 MNHEY, CDR2 SMNVEV (reference sequence). This CDR3 reads CASSFLASGGTSEQFF. The CDR3 DNA reads as TGTGCCAGCAGTTTTTTGGCTAGCGGGGGAACCAGTGAGCAGTTCTTC.

The V gene is TRBV7-3, the J gene TRBJ1-3; D uncertain. This CDR3 is built from 14 residues. The germline V gene encodes CDR1 SGHTA and CDR2 FQGTGA. Trimming removed 0 bases from V and 2 bases from J, with 5 bases in between. This CDR3 reads CASSLTGTGNTIYF. The CDR3, as DNA: TGTGCCAGCAGCTTAACGGGCACTGGAAACACCATATATTTT.

The chain recombines TRBV19 with TRBJ2-5, with 10 bases lining up with TRBD2. Unmatched junction bases numbered 7, after V lost 5 bases and J lost 4 bases. Germline assignment: CDR1 LNHDA and CDR2 SQIVND (reference sequence). The CDR3 is 15 residues long. In nucleotides, the CDR3 is TGTGCCAGTAGTCCCCAAGCGGGGGGGCGAGAGACCCAGTACTTC. It translates to CASSPQAGGRETQYF. Full variable domain (missing parts from reference TRBV19 and TRBJ2-5): DGGITQSPKYLFRKEGQNVTLSCEQNLNHDAMYWYRQDPGQGLRLIYYSQIVNDFQKGDIAEGYSVSREKKESFPLTVTSAQKNPTAFYLCASSPQAGGRETQYFGPGTRLLVL.

This clone was detected a few times. The chain has TRBV5-1 and TRBJ1-1; 7 nucleotides agree with TRBD1. CDR1 and CDR2 from the germline V gene are SGHRS and YFSETQ. The V segment lost 7 bases and the J segment 0 bases; nucleotides outside the gene matches: 3. The CDR3 is made up of 13 amino acids. The CDR3, as DNA: TGCGCCAGCGGGACAGCGATGAACACTGAAGCTTTCTTT. This codes for CASGTAMNTEAFF.

V and J are TRBV27 and TRBJ2-2; D is ambiguous. The V end was cut by 6 bases, the J end by 6 bases, with 8 bases between. Germline CDR1 is MNHEY and CDR2 is SMNVEV (reference sequence). CDR3 length: 12 residues. The CDR3 spells CASRPTAGELFF. In DNA, the CDR3 is TGTGCCAGCAGGCCTACCGCCGGGGAGCTGTTTTTT.

The chain has TRBV5-6 and TRBJ1-2, with 9 bases that match TRBD1. Germline V gene sequence: CDR1 SGHDT, CDR2 YYEEEE. The CDR3 covers 16 residues. V lost 0 bases and J lost 8; bases outside the gene matches: 11. CDR3 protein: CASSLADTGGAEGYTF. The CDR3 DNA reads TGTGCCAGCAGCTTGGCCGACACAGGGGGCGCGGAAGGCTACACCTTC.

CDR3 DNA sequence: TGTGCGACAGGGTTGGGGGCCAACACTGAAGCTTTCTTT. Amino acids: CATGLGANTEAFF. The V call is TRBV10-3, the J call TRBJ1-1, with TRBD1 matching 7 bases. Germline-derived CDR1 and CDR2 are ENHRY and SYGVKD. The CDR3 totals 13 residues.

V gene TRBV28 combines with J gene TRBJ1-2; D unclear. V dropped 4 bases and J dropped 4 bases, with 13 bases sitting between them. Looked up from germline, CDR1 is MDHEN and CDR2 is SYDVKM. The CDR3 totals 14 residues. Here the CDR3 DNA reads TGTGCCAGCAGTTCTTTCACCCCTAGCTATGGCTACACCTTC. This translates into CASSSFTPSYGYTF.

The CDR3 is CASSGRQVSTDTQYF. DNA for the CDR3: TGTGCCAGCAGCGGAAGACAGGTTAGCACAGATACGCAGTATTTT. This chain uses TRBV7-8 with TRBJ2-3, with D maybe TRBD1 (6 bases). The CDR3 spans 15 residues. Trimming removed 5 bases from V and 0 bases from J, with 12 bases in between. CDR1 SGHVS and CDR2 FQNEAQ come from the germline V gene.

The chain couples TRBV28 to TRBJ1-4; D not certain. V lost 2 bases to trimming and J lost 0 bases, with 7 bases between them. The CDR3 is 15 residues long. From germline, CDR1 is MDHEN and CDR2 SYDVKM. This CDR3 is CASSLPDTTNEKLFF. The CDR3 DNA is TGTGCCAGCAGTTTACCAGACACAACTAATGAAAAACTGTTTTTT.

The count of this clone is one. The chain uses TRBV5-4 and TRBJ2-5; 9 nucleotides align to TRBD1. Germline V gene lookup returns CDR1 SGHNT and CDR2 YYREEE (reference sequence). V shed 5 bases, J shed 4 bases, and the junction held 9 bases outside the gene matches. This CDR3 comprises 15 residues. The CDR3 sequence is CASRQTGGLRETQYF. The CDR3 nucleotides are TGTGCCAGCAGGCAAACAGGGGGCTTGAGAGAGACCCAGTACTTC.

The rearrangement joins TRBV9 to TRBJ2-7; 9 bases align to TRBD1. The V gene's germline CDR1 is SGDLS and CDR2 YYNGEE. The CDR3 is 14 amino acids. The V gene end was trimmed by 3 bases and the J gene end by 1 base; junction bases not matched to a gene: 2. In nucleotides, the CDR3 is TGTGCCAGCAGCGAGGGACAGGGTTCCTACGAGCAGTACTTC. Translation: CASSEGQGSYEQYF. Together with reference TRBV9 and TRBJ2-7, the CDR3 gives the full variable domain: DSGVTQTPKHLITATGQRVTLRCSPRSGDLSVYWYQQSLDQGLQFLIQYYNGEERAKGNILERFSAQQFPDLHSELNLSSLELGDSALYFCASSEGQGSYEQYFGPGTRLTVT.

This clone was seen only once. This chain uses TRBV2 with TRBJ1-1, with 7 bases lining up with TRBD1. This CDR3 is built from 15 residues. Germline V gives CDR1 SNHLY, CDR2 FYNNEI. J lost 0 bases, V lost 5 bases, and 6 bases had no gene match. As DNA, the CDR3 is TGTGCCAGCAGTAGATGGGACAGCATGAACACTGAAGCTTTCTTT. Translating gives CASSRWDSMNTEAFF. Looking up the rest from reference TRBV2 and TRBJ1-1 gives the full variable domain: EPEVTQTPSHQVTQMGQEVILRCVPISNHLYFYWYRQILGQKVEFLVSFYNNEISEKSEIFDDQFSVERPDGSNFTLKIRSTKLEDSAMYFCASSRWDSMNTEAFFGQGTRLTVV.

V usage is TRBV12-3 or TRBV12-4 and J usage is TRBJ1-2; perhaps TRBD1 as D (5 bases). V was shortened by 3 bases and J by 2 bases, with 7 bases between the two germline ends. The CDR3 sequence is 13 residues long. CDR3 nucleotides: TGTGCCAGCAGTTTCCAGGGAAACTATGGCTACACCTTC. It encodes CASSFQGNYGYTF.

The chain employs TRBV28 and TRBJ1-1; D unclear. This CDR3 is built from 14 residues. Trimming pared 6 bases from V and 3 bases from J, leaving 14 bases between. Germline loops: CDR1 MDHEN, CDR2 SYDVKM. The CDR3 nucleotides read TGTGCCAGCAGGCAACTCGGGGAGGACACTGAAGCTTTCTTT. Amino acid sequence: CASRQLGEDTEAFF.

The chain has TRBV27 and TRBJ1-2; the D gene is possibly TRBD1 (6 bases). Trimming pared 3 bases from V and 3 bases from J, leaving 11 bases between. The CDR3 sequence is 14 residues long. Germline V CDR1 and CDR2: MNHEY, SMNVEV (reference sequence). The chain's CDR3 is CASSFRGQYYGYTF. CDR3 nucleotides: TGTGCCAGCAGTTTCCGAGGACAGTACTATGGCTACACCTTC.

The chain couples TRBV7-2 to TRBJ2-7; 9 nucleotides line up with TRBD1. Germline assignment: CDR1 SGHTA and CDR2 FQGNSA. V was clipped by 2 bases and J by 5 bases; unmatched bases: 4. The CDR3 totals 14 residues. CDR3 nucleotide sequence: TGTGCCAGCAGCTTAAGGACAGGGGAGCACGAGCAGTACTTC. It is translated as CASSLRTGEHEQYF.

The chain employs TRBV5-1 and TRBJ1-2; 10 bases align to TRBD1. CDR3 size: 17 residues. The V and J ends lost 3 bases and 4 bases, in that order; junction bases with no gene match: 12. CDR1 and CDR2 from the germline V gene are SGHRS and YFSETQ. The CDR3 spells CASSSTVLGDRGYGYTF. CDR3 nucleotides: TGCGCCAGCAGCTCGACAGTTCTGGGGGACAGGGGCTATGGCTACACCTTC.

This sequence joins TRBV29-1 and TRBJ2-7; D perhaps matches TRBD1 (5 bases). The CDR3 covers 13 residues. Germline V gene data show CDR1 as SQVTM and CDR2 as ANQGSEA. Trimming shortened V by 4 bases and J by 2 bases, and 12 bases separated the two germline ends. This chain's CDR3 is CSVATDKPYEQYF. DNA for the CDR3: TGCAGCGTTGCAACGGACAAGCCCTACGAGCAGTACTTC.

The chain recombines TRBV2 with TRBJ2-3; D may be TRBD2 (6 bases). Trimming left V 9 bases short and J 6 bases short, with 16 bases between. There are 13 residues in the CDR3. Germline CDR1 is SNHLY and CDR2 is FYNNEI. The CDR3 reads CASRDSPDDTQYF. Written as DNA, the CDR3 is TGTGCCAGTCGGGACTCCCCGGACGATACGCAGTATTTT.

The rearrangement links TRBV27 to TRBJ2-7; 7 bases are shared with TRBD2. V shed 6 bases and J 6 bases; nucleotides not matched to a gene: 5. The CDR3 totals 12 residues. Germline assignment: CDR1 MNHEY and CDR2 SMNVEV (reference sequence). The DNA for the CDR3 is TGTGCCAGCAGGTCCGGGGGGTTCGAGCAGTACTTC. Translated: CASRSGGFEQYF.

The chain has TRBV2 and TRBJ1-4; D possibly corresponds to TRBD1 (6 bases). Germline-derived CDR1 and CDR2 are SNHLY and FYNNEI. V dropped 9 bases and J dropped 4 bases, with 27 bases sitting between them. The CDR3 totals 18 residues. The DNA of the CDR3 is TGTGCCAGTTGGGGGAAAGACAGGCCGGTCGCCTTTAATGAAAAACTGTTTTTT. Protein sequence: CASWGKDRPVAFNEKLFF.